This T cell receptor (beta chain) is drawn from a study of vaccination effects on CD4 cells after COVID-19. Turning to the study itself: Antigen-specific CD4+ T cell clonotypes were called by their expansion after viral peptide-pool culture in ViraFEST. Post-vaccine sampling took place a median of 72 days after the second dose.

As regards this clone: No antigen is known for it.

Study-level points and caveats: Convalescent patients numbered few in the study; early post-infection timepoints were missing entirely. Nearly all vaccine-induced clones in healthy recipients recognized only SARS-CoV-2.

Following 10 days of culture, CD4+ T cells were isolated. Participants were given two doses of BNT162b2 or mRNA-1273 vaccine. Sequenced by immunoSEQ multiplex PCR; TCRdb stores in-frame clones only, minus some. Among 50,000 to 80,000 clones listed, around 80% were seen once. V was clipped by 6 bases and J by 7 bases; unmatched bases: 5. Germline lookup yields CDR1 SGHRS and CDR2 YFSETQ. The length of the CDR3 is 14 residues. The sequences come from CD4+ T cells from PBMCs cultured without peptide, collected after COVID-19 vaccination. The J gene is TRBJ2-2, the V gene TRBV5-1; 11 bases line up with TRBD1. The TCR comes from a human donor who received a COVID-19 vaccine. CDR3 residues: CASTGTGGIGELFF. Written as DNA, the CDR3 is TGCGCCAGCACCGGGACAGGGGGGATCGGGGAGCTGTTTTTT.